A single sample gave rise to the 23 T cell receptor beta chains below, sequenced in a study of shared clonotypes between healthy human individuals. Here immunoSEQ multiplex PCR was the method, and the copy in TCRdb shows in-frame clones only, minus some. This repertoire shows around 320,000 clones, about nine tenths found once; its top ten account for under 20%. Sequenced input: memory CD8+ T cells sorted from blood. Subset noted: CD45RO+ cells pooled with CCR7-negative TemRA cells. The receptors derive from a man between 18 and 29 years old in good health.

The V and J genes are TRBV4-3 and TRBJ2-3; possible D gene TRBD1, 6 bases. The germline V gene has CDR1 LGHNA and CDR2 YSLEER. With 4 bases removed from V and 0 bases from J, the gap between germline ends came to 11 bases. The CDR3 sequence is 15 residues long. In DNA form, the CDR3 reads TGCGCCAGCAGCCGCCGGACAGCGAGCACAGATACGCAGTATTTT. Its protein product is CASSRRTASTDTQYF.

In its sample, this clone was seen once. This chain joins TRBV2 and TRBJ2-4; 7 bases are a match to TRBD2. The germline V gene encodes CDR1 SNHLY and CDR2 FYNNEI. This CDR3 is built from 15 residues. V lost 3 bases and J lost 2; bases outside the gene matches: 4. CDR3 coding DNA: TGTGCCAGCAGTGACCTAGCGGACACCAAAAACATTCAGTACTTC. Protein sequence: CASSDLADTKNIQYF.

The rearrangement uses TRBV27 and TRBJ2-6, with D perhaps given as TRBD1 or TRBD2 (6 bases each). The CDR3 covers 16 residues. V shed 6 bases and J shed 3 bases, with 15 bases lying between them. Germline-derived CDR1 and CDR2 are MNHEY and SMNVEV (reference sequence). CDR3 loop: CASSLSGGGGANVLTF. In DNA form, the CDR3 reads TGTGCCAGCAGCCTTTCCGGGGGCGGTGGGGCCAACGTCCTGACTTTC.

CDR3 loop: CASSERGRTDTQYF. The CDR3 bases are TGCGCCAGCAGCGAGCGGGGGAGGACAGATACGCAGTATTTT. The genes are TRBV5-1 and TRBJ2-3; TRBD2 matches 8 bases. This CDR3 has 14 residues. Germline assignment: CDR1 SGHRS and CDR2 YFSETQ. The ends lost 4 bases at V and 3 bases at J; junction bases unmatched: 4.

V usage is TRBV7-9 and J usage is TRBJ1-2, with D uncertain. Germline values: CDR1 SEHNR, CDR2 FQNEAQ (reference sequence). CDR3 length: 14 amino acids. The V gene lost 5 bases and the J gene lost 3 bases, with 13 bases spanning the gap. CDR3 in amino acids: CASSPKRVYYGYTF. The CDR3 nucleotides read TGTGCCAGCAGCCCTAAAAGGGTTTACTATGGCTACACCTTC.

This clone was counted many times. The chain recombines TRBV4-1 with TRBJ2-1; no clear D gene. The CDR3 length is 15 residues. Germline assignment: CDR1 MGHRA and CDR2 YSYEKL. V gave up 0 bases and J gave up 4 bases, with 10 bases separating them. The CDR3 nucleotides are TGCGCCAGCAGCCAAGATCGCAACGCATACAATGAGCAGTTCTTC. Protein product: CASSQDRNAYNEQFF.

In this sample, this clone turned up a few times. The chain couples TRBV2 to TRBJ1-2; 7 nucleotides line up with TRBD1. CDR1 SNHLY and CDR2 FYNNEI come from the germline V gene. The J segment lost 6 bases and the V segment lost 2 bases, leaving 3 bases of the junction unmatched. The CDR3 loop spans 13 amino acids. This CDR3 reads CASSEWTGHGYTF. Written as DNA, the CDR3 is TGTGCCAGCAGTGAATGGACAGGCCATGGCTACACCTTC.

The rearrangement links TRBV6-1 to TRBJ2-7, with D possibly TRBD2 on 6 matching bases. Germline-derived CDR1 and CDR2 are MNHNS and SASEGT. V shed 3 bases and J shed 3 bases, with 12 bases lying between them. The CDR3 runs 14 residues. CDR3 bases: TGTGCCAGCAGTGATGGGAGGATTTACTACGAGCAGTACTTC. Its protein is CASSDGRIYYEQYF.

The chain uses TRBV6-5 and TRBJ2-1, with TRBD1 as a possible D gene (5 bases). CDR1 and CDR2 from the germline V gene are MNHEY and SVGAGI. Between the trimmed V and J ends, which lost 8 bases and 4 bases, there was a span of 9 bases. This CDR3 has 12 residues. This chain's CDR3 is CASGATYNEQFF. In nucleotides, the CDR3 is TGTGCCAGCGGGGCTACATACAATGAGCAGTTCTTC.

V usage is TRBV5-6 and J usage is TRBJ1-1; no clear D gene. V lost 0 bases and J 8 bases, leaving 5 bases between the germline ends. This CDR3 spans 11 amino acids. From germline, CDR1 is SGHDT and CDR2 YYEEEE. CDR3 amino acids: CASSLDSEAFF. In nucleotides, the CDR3 is TGTGCCAGCAGCTTGGACAGCGAAGCTTTCTTT. The whole variable domain, filled in from reference TRBV5-6 and TRBJ1-1, reads DAGVTQSPTHLIKTRGQQVTLRCSPKSGHDTVSWYQQALGQGPQFIFQYYEEEERQRGNFPDRFSGHQFPNYSSELNVNALLLGDSALYLCASSLDSEAFFGQGTRLTVV.

The V and J genes are TRBV10-3 and TRBJ1-1; no definite D call. The CDR3 covers 13 residues. V was trimmed by 2 bases and J by 1 base, leaving 5 bases between them. Germline CDR1 is ENHRY and CDR2 is SYGVKD. The CDR3 DNA sequence: TGTGCCATCAGTGAGGCAGGGAACACTGAAGCTTTCTTT. Its translation: CAISEAGNTEAFF.

Written as DNA, the CDR3 is TGTGCCACCAGCAGAGTTAGGGGATATGGCTACACCTTC. This encodes CATSRVRGYGYTF. This chain uses TRBV15 with TRBJ1-2; weak D call: TRBD1 (5 bases). Trimming took 1 base from V and 5 from J, leaving 8 bases between them. The CDR3 is made up of 13 amino acids. Germline-derived CDR1 and CDR2 are LNHNV and YYDKDF (reference sequence).

The chain links TRBV6-4 to TRBJ2-2; TRBD2 might be the D (6 bases). CDR3 size: 16 residues. From germline, CDR1 is MRHNA and CDR2 SNTAGT. V was cut by 3 bases and J by 4 bases, with 15 bases left in between. The CDR3 DNA sequence: TGTGCCAGCAGTGAGGCCGGGGGTACAAGCACCGGGGAGCTGTTTTTT. Its translation is CASSEAGGTSTGELFF.

V and J are TRBV7-9 and TRBJ2-1; D might be TRBD2 (5 bases). The germline gives CDR1 SEHNR, CDR2 FQNEAQ (reference sequence). V gave up 7 bases and J gave up 1 base, with 14 bases separating them. The CDR3 is 15 amino acids. The CDR3 here is CASTPPRLSYNEQFF. Here the CDR3 DNA reads TGTGCCAGCACCCCGCCCCGACTATCCTACAATGAGCAGTTCTTC.

This chain connects TRBV9 to TRBJ1-2, with D perhaps matching TRBD1 (5 bases). This CDR3 has 13 residues. Deletions cut 4 bases from V and 5 bases from J, with 12 bases between. Germline V gene lookup returns CDR1 SGDLS and CDR2 YYNGEE. The CDR3 DNA reads as TGTGCCAGCAGCTCTGACCCAGGGTATGGCTACACCTTC. This encodes CASSSDPGYGYTF. Full variable domain (remainder filled in from reference TRBV9 and TRBJ1-2): DSGVTQTPKHLITATGQRVTLRCSPRSGDLSVYWYQQSLDQGLQFLIQYYNGEERAKGNILERFSAQQFPDLHSELNLSSLELGDSALYFCASSSDPGYGYTFGSGTRLTVV.

The V and J genes are TRBV29-1 and TRBJ2-3, with 9 bases fitting TRBD1. Trimming cost V 6 bases and J 8 bases; bases outside gene matches: 9. Germline lookup yields CDR1 SQVTM and CDR2 ANQGSEA. The CDR3 has 13 residues. The CDR3 reads CSVGRDRVITQYF. The CDR3 coding sequence is TGCAGCGTCGGCCGGGACAGGGTTATTACGCAGTATTTT.

This chain's CDR3 is CATSREGGSGANVLTF. The CDR3 nucleotides are TGTGCCACCAGCAGAGAAGGCGGCTCTGGGGCCAACGTCCTGACTTTC. The V call is TRBV15, the J call TRBJ2-6; D is ambiguous. V lost 0 bases and J lost 0, with 6 bases in between. Germline loops: CDR1 LNHNV, CDR2 YYDKDF (reference sequence). This CDR3 comprises 16 residues.

The chain recombines TRBV11-2 with TRBJ2-3, with TRBD2 as a possible D gene (6 bases). CDR3 size: 13 residues. The V end lost 4 bases, the J end lost 6 bases, and 11 bases lay between the germline ends. Germline-derived CDR1 and CDR2 are SGHAT and FQNNGV. CDR3 coding DNA: TGTGCCAGCAGCTGGACGCTAGCGGATACGCAGTATTTT. Protein sequence: CASSWTLADTQYF. Supplemented by reference TRBV11-2 and TRBJ2-3, the full variable domain reads EAGVAQSPRYKIIEKRQSVAFWCNPISGHATLYWYQQILGQGPKLLIQFQNNGVVDDSQLPKDRFSAERLKGVDSTLKIQPAKLEDSAVYLCASSWTLADTQYFGPGTRLTVL.

The chain recombines TRBV9 with TRBJ2-6; D unclear. CDR3 size: 17 residues. Per germline, CDR1 SGDLS and CDR2 YYNGEE. The germline V and J ends were trimmed by 3 bases and 0 bases, with 13 bases remaining between them. The CDR3 DNA follows: TGTGCCAGCAGCGAGCCCCTTAAGGCCTCTGGGGCCAACGTCCTGACTTTC. Residues: CASSEPLKASGANVLTF.

V usage is TRBV6-5 and J usage is TRBJ1-6; D possibly corresponds to TRBD1 (5 bases). Germline V gene data show CDR1 as MNHEY and CDR2 as SVGAGI. The germline V and J ends were trimmed by 4 bases and 5 bases, with 12 bases remaining between them. The CDR3 runs to 15 residues. The CDR3 loop reads CASSSGGYHNSPLHF. The CDR3 DNA reads TGTGCCAGCAGTTCCGGGGGTTATCATAATTCACCCCTCCACTTT.

The V call is TRBV4-3, the J call TRBJ2-1; 12 bases match TRBD2. Germline V gene data show CDR1 as LGHNA and CDR2 as YSLEER. This CDR3 is built from 20 residues. Trimming removed 1 base from V and 0 bases from J; junction bases left unmatched: 10. The CDR3 nucleotides read TGCGCCAGCAGCCAAGGGTTACTAGCGGGAGGCTCAAGCTCCTACAATGAGCAGTTCTTC. Translating gives CASSQGLLAGGSSSYNEQFF.

The chain carries TRBV6-1 and TRBJ2-1; TRBD2 agrees at 11 bases. The J segment lost 9 bases and the V segment lost 1 base, leaving 5 bases of the junction unmatched. Per the germline V gene, CDR1 is MNHNS and CDR2 is SASEGT. The CDR3 spans 15 residues. CDR3 loop: CASSEDSGGAVEQFF. The CDR3 coding sequence is TGTGCCAGCAGTGAAGATAGCGGGGGGGCCGTTGAGCAGTTCTTC.

V gene TRBV6-1 combines with J gene TRBJ1-2; 7 nucleotides align to TRBD1. Unmatched junction bases numbered 9, after V lost 2 bases and J lost 6 bases. The CDR3 extends over 15 amino acids. Germline values: CDR1 MNHNS, CDR2 SASEGT. As DNA, the CDR3 is TGTGCCAGCAGTGAATTAGGGACAGCGGGAAATGGCTACACCTTC. Its protein is CASSELGTAGNGYTF.